The entry that follows covers one TCR beta chain sequence. The data are from a study of cytotoxic CD8 clonotypes in ibrutinib-treated CLL. TCRdb keeps only in-frame clones here, not all; method: immunoSEQ multiplex PCR. The sample lists fewer than 25,000 clones; roughly 62% were seen once. Per the germline V gene, CDR1 is SGHAT and CDR2 is FQNNGV. The J segment lost 5 bases and the V segment lost 4 bases, leaving 7 bases of the junction unmatched. CDR3 size: 15 residues. The sequencing here drew on PBMCs, taken after 24 months of ibrutinib treatment. The chain has TRBV11-2 and TRBJ2-5; TRBD2 matches at 10 bases. The sequence was obtained from a human donor with chronic lymphocytic leukemia. The CDR3 loop reads CASSSSGGALETQYF. In DNA form, the CDR3 reads TGTGCCAGCAGCTCAAGCGGGGGGGCCCTCGAGACCCAGTACTTC. The whole variable domain, filled in from reference TRBV11-2 and TRBJ2-5, reads EAGVAQSPRYKIIEKRQSVAFWCNPISGHATLYWYQQILGQGPKLLIQFQNNGVVDDSQLPKDRFSAERLKGVDSTLKIQPAKLEDSAVYLCASSSSGGALETQYFGPGTRLLVL.